The TCR beta chain described here comes from a study of blood T cell repertoires in COVID-19 (dated by TCRdb to about 2020). Study-wide context: Collaborator samples came from the United States, Italy and Spain and covered acute and convalescent phases of COVID-19. The material from the prospective study consisted of cDNA or gDNA derived from T cells, B-cell-depleted T cells, or PBMCs. Subjects who had been exposed to COVID-19, were actively infected with it, or had recovered from it provided the deeply sampled blood TCRbeta repertoires that made up the dataset. A freely available public database, intended as a resource for researchers studying the immune response to SARS-CoV-2, is where the repertoires were released. Samples came from the ongoing ImmuneRACE study (first 160 participants) plus 1,254 subjects from 6 global collaborators. Nearly every sample came with metadata listing a de-identified subject ID, COVID-19 status, age in years and sex. Where available, HLA class I and class II types were taken from metadata supplied by the sample provider and were not determined by assay-based typing. What the research found in general, with its limitations: How much clinical and demographic metadata was included differed by source and by participant, and the metadata was provided uncurated.

Whole blood was collected in K2EDTA tubes by collaborating institutions according to the institutions' own protocols. For TCRbeta analysis, collaborators shipped samples as frozen whole blood, isolated PBMCs, or DNA extracted from either of those sample types. The immunoSEQ Assay, a bias-controlled multiplex PCR, was used to amplify TCRbeta CDR3 regions from genomic DNA. On the study's bioinformatics: The number of nucleated cells in each sample was estimated by amplification of reference gene primers within the assay. Sequence reads were collapsed and filtered to measure the absolute abundance of every unique TCRbeta CDR3 rearrangement. For each sample, productive Simpson clonality was calculated as the square root of Simpson's diversity index over productive rearrangements. TCRdb limited this immuneACCESS table to in-frame rearrangements with V and J called. A share of clones is missing; checked studies link under half to unresolved V genes, and the rest is unexplained. That table supplies the V and J calls and clone size; D and trimming were determined from the DNA. The sample data list some 120,000 clones, and roughly 79% of these were observed just once. Of the sample, 20% is held by the ten largest clones.

Of note for this clone: Its antigen is still unknown. Base qualities are not provided; no much larger clone lies one nucleotide away.

The source of this sequence is an elderly man with acute or convalescent COVID-19. Source material: peripheral blood.

The DNA sequence reads TGTGCCTGGAGTGTTTGGCGGAAGAACACTGAAGCTTTCTTT. The encoded protein is CAWSVWRKNTEAFF. This chain is built from TRBV30 and TRBJ1-1, with no reliable assignment of the D segment. V loses 0 bases of germline sequence and J loses 1 base, and the interval between the two ends is 9 bases. CDR1 and CDR2, per the germline V gene (reference sequence), are GTSNPN and SVGIG. Reading from cysteine to phenylalanine, the CDR3 counts 14 amino acids. Only CDR3 DNA is held: 42 bases, read in frame from base 1.